The 15 T cell receptor beta chains below all came from one sample that was sequenced in a study of OX40 agonist ivuxolimab in advanced cancers. Generated by immunoSEQ multiplex PCR, the TCRdb table keeps only in-frame clones and is missing some. The profile shows fewer than 25,000 clones, approximately 90% of them singletons. Specimen: CD4+ or CD8+ T cells sorted from blood, collected in a trial of the OX40 agonist ivuxolimab. These receptors were collected from an adult with an advanced solid tumor such as melanoma, head and neck, liver or kidney cancer.

The chain combines TRBV2 with TRBJ2-7; D gene ambiguous. Trimming took 3 bases from V and 3 from J, leaving 0 bases between them. Germline CDR1 reads SNHLY; CDR2 reads FYNNEI. There are 10 residues in the CDR3. The CDR3 here is CASSDYEQYF. CDR3 nucleotides: TGTGCCAGCAGTGACTACGAGCAGTACTTC.

The chain is built from TRBV5-5 and TRBJ2-1; 8 bases are shared with TRBD2. The CDR3 extends over 14 amino acids. Germline V gene data show CDR1 as SGHKS and CDR2 as YYEKEE (reference sequence). J lost 10 bases, V lost 4 bases, and 10 bases had no gene match. The CDR3 sequence is CASSPSPLAGEQFF. Written as DNA, the CDR3 is TGTGCCAGCAGCCCTTCCCCCTTAGCGGGAGAGCAGTTCTTC.

The chain carries TRBV11-2 and TRBJ2-5; the D is unclear. V shed 1 base and J shed 4 bases, with 13 bases lying between them. In germline, CDR1 is SGHAT, CDR2 FQNNGV. This CDR3 has 15 residues. Here the CDR3 reads CASSLVYDSPETQYF. CDR3 sequence (DNA): TGTGCCAGCAGCTTAGTATATGATAGCCCAGAGACCCAGTACTTC.

The chain recombines TRBV5-4 with TRBJ2-7, with TRBD1 matching over 8 bases. The CDR3 runs to 14 residues. The V gene's germline CDR1 is SGHNT and CDR2 YYREEE (reference sequence). The V and J ends lost 4 bases and 4 bases, in that order; junction bases with no gene match: 7. The CDR3 spells CASSAPGQGYEQYF. The CDR3 DNA sequence: TGTGCCAGCAGCGCGCCCGGACAGGGATACGAGCAGTACTTC. Full variable domain (remainder filled in from reference TRBV5-4 and TRBJ2-7): ETGVTQSPTHLIKTRGQQVTLRCSSQSGHNTVSWYQQALGQGPQFIFQYYREEENGRGNFPPRFSGLQFPNYSSELNVNALELDDSALYLCASSAPGQGYEQYFGPGTRLTVT.

The chain links TRBV9 to TRBJ2-7; TRBD1 might be the D (5 bases). The V gene's germline CDR1 is SGDLS and CDR2 YYNGEE. The CDR3 runs 12 residues. V shed 5 bases and J shed 1 base, with 7 bases lying between them. The CDR3 DNA sequence: TGTGCCAGCAGAGGGGATTCCTACGAGCAGTACTTC. Its translation: CASRGDSYEQYF.

This chain joins TRBV6-5 and TRBJ1-2, with D perhaps TRBD1 (6 bases). V lost 6 bases and J 6 bases, leaving 14 bases between the germline ends. This CDR3 is 13 amino acids long. Germline V gene lookup returns CDR1 MNHEY and CDR2 SVGAGI. The CDR3 region has the DNA TGTGCCAGCAGCCCAACGAACAGGGATGGCTACACCTTC. Translation gives CASSPTNRDGYTF.

V usage is TRBV13 and J usage is TRBJ2-1, with a possible D match to TRBD2 (6 bases). Trimming took off 2 bases at V and 3 bases at J, with 11 bases between the two ends. The CDR3 runs to 15 residues. Germline assignment: CDR1 PRHDT and CDR2 FYEKMQ (reference sequence). The CDR3 region is CASSLWGENYNEQFF. The DNA of the CDR3 is TGTGCCAGCAGCTTATGGGGGGAGAACTACAATGAGCAGTTCTTC.

A few counts support this clone. V gene TRBV27 combines with J gene TRBJ1-4; D gene ambiguous. The CDR3 has 15 amino acids. From germline, CDR1 is MNHEY and CDR2 SMNVEV (reference sequence). Deletions cut 5 bases from V and 8 bases from J, with 18 bases between. The CDR3 spells CASSQNGRDREKLFF. The DNA for the CDR3 is TGTGCCAGCAGTCAAAATGGGAGGGATCGGGAAAAACTGTTTTTT.

The chain carries TRBV20-1 and TRBJ2-7; no clear D gene. The CDR3 is 11 residues long. Deletions cut 5 bases from V and 4 bases from J, with 9 bases between. Germline assignment: CDR1 DFQATT and CDR2 SNEGSKA (reference sequence). DNA for the CDR3: TGCAGTGCTGGGCTTATGTACGAGCAGTACTTC. Translation gives CSAGLMYEQYF.

This clone appeared a few times. This chain uses TRBV11-1 with TRBJ2-1; 10 bases agree with TRBD2. Looked up from germline, CDR1 is SGHAT and CDR2 is FQDESV (reference sequence). There are 16 residues in the CDR3. The V segment lost 2 bases and the J segment 0 bases; nucleotides outside the gene matches: 1. The CDR3 region has the DNA TGTGCCAGCAGCTTATCTAGCGGGAGCTCCTACAATGAGCAGTTCTTC. Protein: CASSLSSGSSYNEQFF.

The chain couples TRBV19 to TRBJ2-5, with D perhaps TRBD2 (5 bases). With the DNA end fitting TRBJ2-7 better, the J assignment may be wrong. The CDR3 is 14 residues long. The V gene's germline CDR1 is LNHDA and CDR2 SQIVND (reference sequence). CDR3 bases: TGTGCCAGTAGTCGAGCGGCTTACGACTACGAGCAGTACTTC. As protein: CASSRAAYDYEQYF.

The chain employs TRBV27 and TRBJ2-7, with TRBD1 identical over 9 bases. This CDR3 region has 15 residues. Germline V gene lookup returns CDR1 MNHEY and CDR2 SMNVEV (reference sequence). The trim removed 5 bases at V and 3 bases at J, leaving 8 bases unmatched. CDR3 sequence reads: CASSQTGGAGYEQYF. CDR3 nucleotide sequence: TGTGCCAGCAGTCAAACAGGGGGCGCGGGCTACGAGCAGTACTTC.

V usage is TRBV19 and J usage is TRBJ2-2, with D possibly matching TRBD2 (5 bases). The ends were cut back, 3 bases at V and 8 bases at J, with 16 bases in the middle. The CDR3 covers 15 residues. Germline V gene data show CDR1 as LNHDA and CDR2 as SQIVND (reference sequence). CDR3 residues: CASSIRRTGKGELFF. Here the CDR3 DNA reads TGTGCCAGTAGTATTCGGCGAACGGGAAAGGGGGAGCTGTTTTTT.

This chain joins TRBV4-1 and TRBJ2-2; D is unclear. Deletions cut 1 base from V and 0 bases from J, with 9 bases between. In germline, CDR1 is MGHRA, CDR2 YSYEKL. The CDR3 is 16 amino acids. The CDR3 bases are TGCGCCAGCAGCCAAGCAACGCCCCCGAACACCGGGGAGCTGTTTTTT. Translating gives CASSQATPPNTGELFF.

This chain connects TRBV6-1 to TRBJ2-7, with 8 bases identical to TRBD2. With 0 bases clipped from V and 4 bases from J, the junction kept 8 bases outside the gene matches. Germline V gives CDR1 MNHNS, CDR2 SASEGT. This CDR3 has 16 residues. Here the CDR3 reads CASSEAGGLALYEQYF. In nucleotides, the CDR3 is TGTGCCAGCAGTGAAGCGGGCGGACTAGCCCTGTACGAGCAGTACTTC.